The 3 T cell receptor beta chains below were found in one sample sequenced in a study of beta chain features in type 1 diabetes. Investigators reverse transcribed all isolated RNA, so they sequenced expressed TCRB transcripts. Generated by immunoSEQ multiplex PCR, the TCRdb table keeps only in-frame clones and is missing some. The sample consists of over 700,000 clones, 15% to 20% of them appearing once. Specimen: naive CD4+ T cells from blood. The receptor source for this set is a woman in her late teens or twenties in good health.

This clone was seen a handful of times. The gene calls are TRBV15 and TRBJ2-4; D not certain. The germline V gene encodes CDR1 LNHNV and CDR2 YYDKDF (reference sequence). This CDR3 comprises 14 residues. V was pared by 8 bases and J by 0 bases, with 11 bases between. The CDR3 region is CATGRNLAKNIQYF. The CDR3 bases are TGTGCCACCGGACGAAATTTAGCCAAAAACATTCAGTACTTC.

The genes are TRBV28 and TRBJ2-3; D might be TRBD2 (6 bases). CDR3 length: 15 amino acids. Germline loops: CDR1 MDHEN, CDR2 SYDVKM. V lost 2 bases to trimming and J lost 4 bases, with 13 bases between them. The CDR3 coding sequence is TGTGCCAGCAGTTTACTCGGGAGCAAAGCAGATACGCAGTATTTT. This sequence encodes CASSLLGSKADTQYF. The full variable domain, rest sourced from reference TRBV28 and TRBJ2-3, is DVKVTQSSRYLVKRTGEKVFLECVQDMDHENMFWYRQDPGLGLRLIYFSYDVKMKEKGDIPEGYSVSREKKERFSLILESASTNQTSMYLCASSLLGSKADTQYFGPGTRLTVL.

The table lists this clone with a few counts. This rearrangement joins TRBV18 to TRBJ2-5; no clear D gene. Per germline, CDR1 KGHSH and CDR2 LQKENI. The ends were cut back, 3 bases at V and 1 base at J, with 6 bases in the middle. This CDR3 has 13 amino acids. CDR3 protein: CASSPDGQETQYF. The CDR3, as DNA: TGTGCCAGCTCACCGGACGGCCAAGAGACCCAGTACTTC.